The 7 T cell receptor beta chains below were found in one sample sequenced in a study of post-analysis software for immune sequencing data. Researchers reported that TCR beta cDNA libraries carried unique molecular identifiers. TCRdb re-analysed the PCR reads in MiXCR, keeping a single row per CDR3 protein. The data contain 250,000 to 300,000 distinct CDR3 sequences, about 38% of them singletons. Study-level results: Included in a set of about 5 TRBV segments more frequent in patients than controls were TRBV5-6, TRBV5-1 and TRBV20-1.

Which antigens these TCRs recognize remains unknown. Sequencing input: blood. These receptor sequences come from a girl aged 10-17 years with multiple sclerosis.

This clonotype came up many times. The CDR3 nucleotides are TGTGCCAGCTCACGATATGTGACAGGGCAAGAGACCCAGTACTTC. Its protein is CASSRYVTGQETQYF. The rearrangement joins TRBV18 to TRBJ2-5, with 7 bases fitting TRBD1. This CDR3 is built from 15 residues. Germline V gives CDR1 KGHSH, CDR2 LQKENI. V shed 4 bases and J 2 bases; nucleotides not matched to a gene: 7.

This clonotype came up many times. The chain joins TRBV10-3 to TRBJ2-3; perhaps TRBD2 as D (5 bases). Trimming shortened V by 4 bases and J by 7 bases, and 12 bases separated the two germline ends. CDR3 length equals 13 residues. From germline, CDR1 is ENHRY and CDR2 SYGVKD. In DNA form, the CDR3 reads TGTGCCATCAGTGGCCGGGATCCCAATACGCAGTATTTT. This translates into CAISGRDPNTQYF.

The rearrangement links TRBV29-1 to TRBJ2-3; 9 bases match TRBD2. This CDR3 has 15 amino acids. The germline CDR1 and CDR2 sequences are SQVTM and ANQGSEA. CDR3: CMIAGVGRVRDTQYF. In DNA form, the CDR3 reads TGCATGATAGCGGGAGTCGGAAGGGTACGCGATACGCAGTATTTT.

V is TRBV15 and J is TRBJ1-5, with D perhaps TRBD1 (6 bases). The germline gives CDR1 LNHNV, CDR2 YYDKDF (reference sequence). The CDR3 is 14 amino acids. Trimming removed 3 bases from V and 7 bases from J, with 13 bases in between. As DNA, the CDR3 is TGTGCCACCAGCAGCAGGGGCACTAACCAGCCCCAGCATTTT. As protein: CATSSRGTNQPQHF. Variable domain in full (rest from reference TRBV15 and TRBJ1-5): DAMVIQNPRYQVTQFGKPVTLSCSQTLNHNVMYWYQQKSSQAPKLLFHYYDKDFNNEADTPDNFQSRRPNTSFCFLDIRSPGLGDTAMYLCATSSRGTNQPQHFGDGTRLSIL.

The chain carries TRBV13 and TRBJ2-7; 9 positions agree with TRBD1. In germline, CDR1 is PRHDT, CDR2 FYEKMQ (reference sequence). CDR3 length equals 14 residues. Losses at the gene ends were 5 bases for V and 2 bases for J; bases not matched to a gene: 4. Here the CDR3 DNA reads TGTGCCAGCAGCCCTCGACAGGGGGCCTACGAGCAGTACTTC. Translated, it gives CASSPRQGAYEQYF.

This clonotype was recorded at least ten times. The chain links TRBV15 to TRBJ1-1; no reliable D call. V lost 0 bases to trimming and J lost 0 bases, with 11 bases between them. The CDR3 totals 16 residues. CDR1 and CDR2 (germline): LNHNV, YYDKDF (reference sequence). The CDR3 spells CATSRDLKHLNTEAFF. The CDR3 DNA sequence: TGTGCCACCAGCAGAGATTTGAAACATTTGAACACTGAAGCTTTCTTT.

V usage is TRBV20-1 and J usage is TRBJ2-5; 9 bases agree with TRBD2. The CDR3 totals 14 residues. CDR1 is DFQATT and CDR2 is SNEGSKA in the germline V gene (reference sequence). After removal of 5 bases from V and 1 base from J, the junction contained 5 bases not matched to a gene. DNA for the CDR3: TGCAGTGCTGGTAGCGGGGGCCTCCAAGAGACCCAGTACTTC. As protein: CSAGSGGLQETQYF.